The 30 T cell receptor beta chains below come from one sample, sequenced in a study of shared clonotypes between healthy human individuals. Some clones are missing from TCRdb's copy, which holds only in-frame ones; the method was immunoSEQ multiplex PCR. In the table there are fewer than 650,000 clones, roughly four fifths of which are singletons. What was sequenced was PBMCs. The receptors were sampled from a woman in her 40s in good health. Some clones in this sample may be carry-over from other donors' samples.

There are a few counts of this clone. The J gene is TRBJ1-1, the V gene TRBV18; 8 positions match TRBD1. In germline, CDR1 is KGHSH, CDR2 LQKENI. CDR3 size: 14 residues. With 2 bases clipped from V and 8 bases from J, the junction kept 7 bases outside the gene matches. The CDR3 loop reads CASSPGGQGVEAFF. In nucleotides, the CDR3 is TGTGCCAGCTCACCAGGAGGACAGGGAGTAGAAGCTTTCTTT. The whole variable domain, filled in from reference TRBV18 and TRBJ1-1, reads NAGVMQNPRHLVRRRGQEARLRCSPMKGHSHVYWYRQLPEEGLKFMVYLQKENIIDESGMPKERFSAEFPKEGPSILRIQQVVRGDSAAYFCASSPGGQGVEAFFGQGTRLTVV.

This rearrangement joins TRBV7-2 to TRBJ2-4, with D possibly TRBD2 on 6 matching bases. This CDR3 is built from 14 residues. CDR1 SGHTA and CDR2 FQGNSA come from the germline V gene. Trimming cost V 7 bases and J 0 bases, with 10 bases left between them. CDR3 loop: CASTERAAKNIQYF. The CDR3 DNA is TGTGCCAGCACGGAGCGGGCAGCCAAAAACATTCAGTACTTC. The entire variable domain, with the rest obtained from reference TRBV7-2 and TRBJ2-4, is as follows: GAGVSQSPSNKVTEKGKDVELRCDPISGHTALYWYRQSLGQGLEFLIYFQGNSAPDKSGLPSDRFSAERTGGSVSTLTIQRTQQEDSAVYLCASTERAAKNIQYFGAGTRLSVL.

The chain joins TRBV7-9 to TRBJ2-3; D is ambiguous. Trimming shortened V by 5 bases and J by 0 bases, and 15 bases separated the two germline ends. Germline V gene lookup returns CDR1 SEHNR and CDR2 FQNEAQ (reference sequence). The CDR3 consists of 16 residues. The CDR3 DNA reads TGTGCCAGCAGCCCCCTTGGCAGAACTAGCACAGATACGCAGTATTTT. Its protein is CASSPLGRTSTDTQYF. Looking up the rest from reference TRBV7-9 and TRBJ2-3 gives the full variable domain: DTGVSQNPRHKITKRGQNVTFRCDPISEHNRLYWYRQTLGQGPEFLTYFQNEAQLEKSRLLSDRFSAERPKGSFSTLEIQRTEQGDSAMYLCASSPLGRTSTDTQYFGPGTRLTVL.

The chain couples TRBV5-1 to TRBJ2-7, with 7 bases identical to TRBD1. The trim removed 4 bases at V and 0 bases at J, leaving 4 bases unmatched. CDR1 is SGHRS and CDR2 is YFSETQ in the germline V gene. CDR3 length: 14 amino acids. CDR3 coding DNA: TGCGCCAGCAGCCAACAGGGGTACTCCTACGAGCAGTACTTC. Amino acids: CASSQQGYSYEQYF.

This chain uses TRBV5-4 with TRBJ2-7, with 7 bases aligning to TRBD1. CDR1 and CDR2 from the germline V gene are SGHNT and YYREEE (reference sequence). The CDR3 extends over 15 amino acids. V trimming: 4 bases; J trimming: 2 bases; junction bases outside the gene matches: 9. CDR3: CASSRPGTETYEQYF. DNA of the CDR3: TGTGCCAGCAGCCGCCCCGGGACAGAGACCTACGAGCAGTACTTC.

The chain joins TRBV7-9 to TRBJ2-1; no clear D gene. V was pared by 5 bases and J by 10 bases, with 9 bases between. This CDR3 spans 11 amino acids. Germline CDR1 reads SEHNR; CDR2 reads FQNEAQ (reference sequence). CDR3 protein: CASSLKWEQFF. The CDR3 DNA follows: TGTGCCAGCAGCCTGAAGTGGGAGCAGTTCTTC.

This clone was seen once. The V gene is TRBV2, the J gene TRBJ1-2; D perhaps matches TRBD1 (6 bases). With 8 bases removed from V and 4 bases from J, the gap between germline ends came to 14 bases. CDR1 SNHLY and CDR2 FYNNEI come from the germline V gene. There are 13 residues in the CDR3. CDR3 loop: CASLRDTFYGYTF. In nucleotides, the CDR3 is TGTGCCAGCCTCCGGGACACCTTCTATGGCTACACCTTC.

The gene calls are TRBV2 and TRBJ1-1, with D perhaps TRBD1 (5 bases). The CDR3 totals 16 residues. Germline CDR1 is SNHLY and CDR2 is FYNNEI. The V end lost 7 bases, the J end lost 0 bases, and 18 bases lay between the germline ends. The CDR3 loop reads CASIPGRGSMNTEAFF. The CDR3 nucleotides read TGTGCCAGCATCCCAGGGAGGGGTTCCATGAACACTGAAGCTTTCTTT.

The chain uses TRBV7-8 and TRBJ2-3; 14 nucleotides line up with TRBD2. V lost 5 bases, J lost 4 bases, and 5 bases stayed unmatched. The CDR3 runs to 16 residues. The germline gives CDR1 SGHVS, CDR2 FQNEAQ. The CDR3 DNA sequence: TGTGCCAGCAGCGCAAGACTAGCGGGAGGGGCAGATACGCAGTATTTT. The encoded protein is CASSARLAGGADTQYF.

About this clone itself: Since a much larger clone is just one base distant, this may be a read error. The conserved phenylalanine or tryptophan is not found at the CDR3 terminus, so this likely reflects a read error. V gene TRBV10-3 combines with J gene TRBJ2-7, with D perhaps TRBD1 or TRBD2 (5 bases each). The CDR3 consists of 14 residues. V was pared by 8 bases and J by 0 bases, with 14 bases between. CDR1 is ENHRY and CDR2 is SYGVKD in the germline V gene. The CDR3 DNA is TGTGCCATCGCTGGGGGAGACCTCTCCTACGAGCAGTACTTA. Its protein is CAIAGGDLSYEQYL.

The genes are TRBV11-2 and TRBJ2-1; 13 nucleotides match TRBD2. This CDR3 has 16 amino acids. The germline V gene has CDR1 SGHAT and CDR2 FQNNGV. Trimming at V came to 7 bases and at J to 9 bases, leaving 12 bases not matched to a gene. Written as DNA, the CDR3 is TGTGCCAGCACCCCCGGACTAGCGGGAGCGTATGGTGAGCAGTTCTTC. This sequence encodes CASTPGLAGAYGEQFF.

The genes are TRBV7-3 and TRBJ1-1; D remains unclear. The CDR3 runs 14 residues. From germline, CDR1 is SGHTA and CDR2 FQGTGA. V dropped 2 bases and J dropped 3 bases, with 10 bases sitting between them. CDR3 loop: CASSLFPQDTEAFF. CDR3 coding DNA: TGTGCCAGCAGCTTATTTCCCCAGGACACTGAAGCTTTCTTT.

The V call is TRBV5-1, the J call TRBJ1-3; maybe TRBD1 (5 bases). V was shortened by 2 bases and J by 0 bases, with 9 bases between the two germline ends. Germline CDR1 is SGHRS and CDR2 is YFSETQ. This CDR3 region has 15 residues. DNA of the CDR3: TGCGCCAGCAGCTTACAGGTCAACTCTGGAAACACCATATATTTT. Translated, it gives CASSLQVNSGNTIYF.

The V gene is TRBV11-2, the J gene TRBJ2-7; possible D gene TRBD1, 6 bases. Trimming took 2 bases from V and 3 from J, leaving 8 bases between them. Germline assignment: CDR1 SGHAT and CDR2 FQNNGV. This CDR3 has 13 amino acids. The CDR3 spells CASSLNRDYEQYF. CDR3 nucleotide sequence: TGTGCCAGCAGCTTAAACAGGGACTACGAGCAGTACTTC.

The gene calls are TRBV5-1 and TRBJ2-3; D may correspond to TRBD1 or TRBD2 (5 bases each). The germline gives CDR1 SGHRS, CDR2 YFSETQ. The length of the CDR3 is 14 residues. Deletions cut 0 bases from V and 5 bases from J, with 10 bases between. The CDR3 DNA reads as TGCGCCAGCAGCTTGGGGGGGAGTCGAGATACGCAGTATTTT. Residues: CASSLGGSRDTQYF. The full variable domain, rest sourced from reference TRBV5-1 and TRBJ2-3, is KAGVTQTPRYLIKTRGQQVTLSCSPISGHRSVSWYQQTPGQGLQFLFEYFSETQRNKGNFPGRFSGRQFSNSRSEMNVSTLELGDSALYLCASSLGGSRDTQYFGPGTRLTVL.

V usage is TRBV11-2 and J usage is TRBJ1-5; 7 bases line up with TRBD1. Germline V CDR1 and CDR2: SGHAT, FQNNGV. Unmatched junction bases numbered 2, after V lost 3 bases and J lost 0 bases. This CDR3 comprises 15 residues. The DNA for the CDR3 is TGTGCCAGCAGCTTGGGACAGTATAGCAATCAGCCCCAGCATTTT. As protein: CASSLGQYSNQPQHF.

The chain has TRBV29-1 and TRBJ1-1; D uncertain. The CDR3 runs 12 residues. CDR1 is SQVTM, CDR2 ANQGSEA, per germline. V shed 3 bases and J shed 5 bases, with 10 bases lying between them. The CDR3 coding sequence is TGCAGCGTTGAGGCGGGAGGGACTGAAGCTTTCTTT. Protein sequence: CSVEAGGTEAFF.

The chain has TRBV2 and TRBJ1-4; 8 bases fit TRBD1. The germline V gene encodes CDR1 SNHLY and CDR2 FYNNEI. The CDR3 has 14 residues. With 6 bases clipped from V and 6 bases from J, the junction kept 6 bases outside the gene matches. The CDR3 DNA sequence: TGTGCCAGCAGCGCTGGACAGGGTTATGAAAAACTGTTTTTT. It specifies CASSAGQGYEKLFF. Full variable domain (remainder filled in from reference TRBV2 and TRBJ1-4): EPEVTQTPSHQVTQMGQEVILRCVPISNHLYFYWYRQILGQKVEFLVSFYNNEISEKSEIFDDQFSVERPDGSNFTLKIRSTKLEDSAMYFCASSAGQGYEKLFFGSGTQLSVL.

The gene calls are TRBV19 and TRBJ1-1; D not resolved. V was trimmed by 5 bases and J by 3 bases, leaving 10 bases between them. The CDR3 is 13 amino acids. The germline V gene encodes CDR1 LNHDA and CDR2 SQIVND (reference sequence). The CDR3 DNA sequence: TGTGCCAGTAGTCTGACTAGGGACACTGAAGCTTTCTTT. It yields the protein CASSLTRDTEAFF.

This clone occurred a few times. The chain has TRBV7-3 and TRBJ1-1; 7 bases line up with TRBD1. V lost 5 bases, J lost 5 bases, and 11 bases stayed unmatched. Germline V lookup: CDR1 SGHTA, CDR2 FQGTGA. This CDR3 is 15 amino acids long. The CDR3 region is CASSRNSGTDTEAFF. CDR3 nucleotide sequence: TGTGCCAGCAGCAGGAATTCCGGGACAGATACTGAAGCTTTCTTT.

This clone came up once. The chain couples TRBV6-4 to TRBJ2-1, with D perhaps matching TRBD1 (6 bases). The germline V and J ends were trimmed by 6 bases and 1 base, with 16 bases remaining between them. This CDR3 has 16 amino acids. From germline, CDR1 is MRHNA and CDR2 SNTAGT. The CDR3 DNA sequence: TGTGCCAGCAGCTCAATGGGCAGGGGTTCCTACAATGAGCAGTTCTTC. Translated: CASSSMGRGSYNEQFF.

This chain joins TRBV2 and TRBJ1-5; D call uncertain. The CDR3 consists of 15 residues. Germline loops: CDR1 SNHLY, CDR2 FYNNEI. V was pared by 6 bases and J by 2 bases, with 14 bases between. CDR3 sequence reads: CASRAQPGGNQPQHF. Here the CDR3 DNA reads TGTGCCAGCAGGGCCCAGCCGGGCGGCAATCAGCCCCAGCATTTT.

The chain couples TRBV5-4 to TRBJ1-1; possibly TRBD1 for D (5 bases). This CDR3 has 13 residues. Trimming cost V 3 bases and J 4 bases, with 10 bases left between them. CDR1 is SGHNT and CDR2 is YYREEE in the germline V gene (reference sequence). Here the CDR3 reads CASSWGLSTEAFF. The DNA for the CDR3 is TGTGCCAGCAGCTGGGGCCTGAGCACTGAAGCTTTCTTT.

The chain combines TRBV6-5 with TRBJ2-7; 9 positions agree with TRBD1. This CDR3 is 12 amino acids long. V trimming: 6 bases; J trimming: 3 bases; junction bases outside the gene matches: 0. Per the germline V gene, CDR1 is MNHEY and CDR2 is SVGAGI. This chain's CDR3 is CASRTGGYEQYF. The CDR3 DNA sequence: TGTGCCAGCAGGACAGGGGGCTACGAGCAGTACTTC.

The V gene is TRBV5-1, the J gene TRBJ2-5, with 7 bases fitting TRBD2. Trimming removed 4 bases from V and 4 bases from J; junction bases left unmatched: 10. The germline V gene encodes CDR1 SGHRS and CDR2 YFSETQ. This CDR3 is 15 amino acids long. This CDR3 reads CASSPPGGRRETQYF. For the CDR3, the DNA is TGCGCCAGCAGCCCCCCGGGGGGTAGACGAGAGACCCAGTACTTC.

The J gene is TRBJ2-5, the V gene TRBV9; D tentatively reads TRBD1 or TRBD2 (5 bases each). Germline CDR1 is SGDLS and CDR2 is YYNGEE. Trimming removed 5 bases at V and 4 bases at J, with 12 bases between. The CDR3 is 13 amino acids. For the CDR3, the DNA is TGTGCCAGCAGTGGGGACCCCCCAGAGACCCAGTACTTC. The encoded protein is CASSGDPPETQYF.

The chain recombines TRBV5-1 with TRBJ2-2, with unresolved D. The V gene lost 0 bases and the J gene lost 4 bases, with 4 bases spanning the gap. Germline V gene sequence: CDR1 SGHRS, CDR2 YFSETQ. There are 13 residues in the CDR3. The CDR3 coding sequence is TGCGCCAGCAGCTTGGCGGGCACCGGGGAGCTGTTTTTT. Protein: CASSLAGTGELFF.

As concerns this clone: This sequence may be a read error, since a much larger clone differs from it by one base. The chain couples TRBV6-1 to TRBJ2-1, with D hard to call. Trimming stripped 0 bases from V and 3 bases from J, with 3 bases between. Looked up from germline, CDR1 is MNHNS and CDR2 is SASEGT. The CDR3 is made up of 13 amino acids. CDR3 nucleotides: TGTGCCAGCAGTGAAGCGGGCTACAATGAGCAGTTCTTC. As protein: CASSEAGYNEQFF.

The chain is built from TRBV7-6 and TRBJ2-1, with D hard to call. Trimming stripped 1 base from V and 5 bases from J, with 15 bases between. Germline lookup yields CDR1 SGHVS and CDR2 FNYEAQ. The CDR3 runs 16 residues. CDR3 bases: TGTGCCAGCAGCTTAGGGGCAGCTCTCCCCCACAATGAGCAGTTCTTC. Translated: CASSLGAALPHNEQFF.

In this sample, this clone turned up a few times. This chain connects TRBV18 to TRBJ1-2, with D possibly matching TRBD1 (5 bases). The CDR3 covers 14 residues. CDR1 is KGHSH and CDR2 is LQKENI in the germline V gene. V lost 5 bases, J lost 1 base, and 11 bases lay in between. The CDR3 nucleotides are TGTGCCAGCTCAGTCGGGGCAAATAACTATGGCTACACCTTC. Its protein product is CASSVGANNYGYTF.